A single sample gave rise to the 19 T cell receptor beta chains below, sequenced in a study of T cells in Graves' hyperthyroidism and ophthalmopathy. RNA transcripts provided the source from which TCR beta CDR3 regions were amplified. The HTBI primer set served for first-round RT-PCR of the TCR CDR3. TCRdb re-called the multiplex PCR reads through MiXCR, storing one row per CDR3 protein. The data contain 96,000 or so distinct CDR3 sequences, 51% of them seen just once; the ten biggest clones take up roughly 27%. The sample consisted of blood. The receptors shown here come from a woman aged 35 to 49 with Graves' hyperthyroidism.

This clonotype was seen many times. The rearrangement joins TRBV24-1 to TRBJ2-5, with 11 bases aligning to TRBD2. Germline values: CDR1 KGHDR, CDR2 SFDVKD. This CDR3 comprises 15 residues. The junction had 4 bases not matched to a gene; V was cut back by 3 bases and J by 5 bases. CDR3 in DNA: TGTGCCACCAGTGATCCCGGGACTAGCGGCGAGACCCAGTACTTC. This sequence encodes CATSDPGTSGETQYF.

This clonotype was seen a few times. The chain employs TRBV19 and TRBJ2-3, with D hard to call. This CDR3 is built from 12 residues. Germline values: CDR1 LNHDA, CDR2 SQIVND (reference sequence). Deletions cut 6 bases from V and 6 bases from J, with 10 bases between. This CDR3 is CASSKRGDTQYF. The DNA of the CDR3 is TGTGCCAGTAGCAAACGAGGTGATACGCAGTATTTT.

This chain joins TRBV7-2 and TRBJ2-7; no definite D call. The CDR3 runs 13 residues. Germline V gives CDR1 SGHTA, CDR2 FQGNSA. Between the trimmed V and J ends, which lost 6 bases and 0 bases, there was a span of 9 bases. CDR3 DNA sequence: TGTGCCAGCAGTACACCTAGCTCCTACGAGCAGTACTTC. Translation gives CASSTPSSYEQYF.

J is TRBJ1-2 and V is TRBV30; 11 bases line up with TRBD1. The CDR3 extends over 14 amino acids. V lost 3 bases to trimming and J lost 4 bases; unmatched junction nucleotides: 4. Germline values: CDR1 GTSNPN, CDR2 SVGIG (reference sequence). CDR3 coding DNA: TGTGCCTGGAGCCGGGACAGGGGGGCCTATGGCTACACCTTC. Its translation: CAWSRDRGAYGYTF.

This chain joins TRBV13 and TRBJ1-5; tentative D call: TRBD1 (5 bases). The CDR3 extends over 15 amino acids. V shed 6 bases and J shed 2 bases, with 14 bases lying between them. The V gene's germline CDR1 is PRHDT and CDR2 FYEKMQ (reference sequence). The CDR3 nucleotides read TGTGCCAGCAGGAAACCAGGGACGGGCAATCAGCCCCAGCATTTT. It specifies CASRKPGTGNQPQHF.

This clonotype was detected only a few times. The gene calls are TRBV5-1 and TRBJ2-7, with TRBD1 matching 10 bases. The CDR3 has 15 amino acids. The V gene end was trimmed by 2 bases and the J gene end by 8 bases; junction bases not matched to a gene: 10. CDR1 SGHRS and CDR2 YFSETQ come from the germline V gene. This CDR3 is CASSFGQGGQPQQYF. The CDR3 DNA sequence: TGCGCCAGCAGCTTCGGACAGGGGGGACAGCCCCAGCAGTACTTC. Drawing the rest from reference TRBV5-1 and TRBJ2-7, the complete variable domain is KAGVTQTPRYLIKTRGQQVTLSCSPISGHRSVSWYQQTPGQGLQFLFEYFSETQRNKGNFPGRFSGRQFSNSRSEMNVSTLELGDSALYLCASSFGQGGQPQQYFGPGTRLTVT.

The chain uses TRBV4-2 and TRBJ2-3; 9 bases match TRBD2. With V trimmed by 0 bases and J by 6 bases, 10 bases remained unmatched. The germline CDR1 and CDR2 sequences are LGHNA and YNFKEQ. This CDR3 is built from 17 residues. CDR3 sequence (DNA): TGTGCCAGCAGCCAAGATATGGCGGGAGGGCCAGCGGATACGCAGTATTTT. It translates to CASSQDMAGGPADTQYF.

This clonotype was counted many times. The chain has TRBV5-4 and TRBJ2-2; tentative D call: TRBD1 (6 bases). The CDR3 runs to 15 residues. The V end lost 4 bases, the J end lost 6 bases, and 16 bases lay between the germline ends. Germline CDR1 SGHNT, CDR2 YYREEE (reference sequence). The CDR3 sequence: CASSLTGAGAGELFF. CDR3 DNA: TGTGCCAGCAGCCTGACAGGCGCCGGGGCCGGGGAGCTGTTTTTT.

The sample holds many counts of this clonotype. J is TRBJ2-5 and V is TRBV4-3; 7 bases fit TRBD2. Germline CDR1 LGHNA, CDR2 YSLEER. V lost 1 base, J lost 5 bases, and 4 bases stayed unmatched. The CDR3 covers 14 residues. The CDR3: CASSQGLAGETQYF. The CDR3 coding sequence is TGCGCCAGCAGCCAAGGACTAGCTGGGGAGACCCAGTACTTC.

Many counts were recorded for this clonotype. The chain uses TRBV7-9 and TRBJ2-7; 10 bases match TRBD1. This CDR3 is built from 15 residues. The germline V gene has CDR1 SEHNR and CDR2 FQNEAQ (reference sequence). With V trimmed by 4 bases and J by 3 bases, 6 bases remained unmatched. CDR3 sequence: CASSSTGTGDYEQYF. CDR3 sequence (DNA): TGTGCCAGCAGCTCTACCGGGACAGGGGACTACGAGCAGTACTTC.

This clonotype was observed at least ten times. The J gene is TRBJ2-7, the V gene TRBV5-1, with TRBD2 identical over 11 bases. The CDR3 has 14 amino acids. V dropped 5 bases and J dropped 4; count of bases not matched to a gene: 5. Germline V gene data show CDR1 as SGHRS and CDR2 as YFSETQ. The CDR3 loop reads CASRWLAGGYEQYF. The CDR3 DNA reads TGCGCCAGCAGGTGGCTAGCGGGAGGTTACGAGCAGTACTTC.

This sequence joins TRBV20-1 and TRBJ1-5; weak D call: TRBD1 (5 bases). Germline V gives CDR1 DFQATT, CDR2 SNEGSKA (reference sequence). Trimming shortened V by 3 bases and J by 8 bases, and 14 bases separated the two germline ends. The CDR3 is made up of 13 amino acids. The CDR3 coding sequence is TGCAGTGCTAGTCGTCAGACCAGGGAGCCCCAGCATTTT. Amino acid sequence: CSASRQTREPQHF.

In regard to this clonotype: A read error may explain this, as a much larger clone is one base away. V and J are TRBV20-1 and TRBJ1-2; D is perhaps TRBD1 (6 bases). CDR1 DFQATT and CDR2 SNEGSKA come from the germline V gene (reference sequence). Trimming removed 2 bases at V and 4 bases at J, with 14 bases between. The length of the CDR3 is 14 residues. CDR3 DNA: TGCAGTGCTAGAAGACAGGATACATTCTATGGCTACACCTTC. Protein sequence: CSARRQDTFYGYTF.

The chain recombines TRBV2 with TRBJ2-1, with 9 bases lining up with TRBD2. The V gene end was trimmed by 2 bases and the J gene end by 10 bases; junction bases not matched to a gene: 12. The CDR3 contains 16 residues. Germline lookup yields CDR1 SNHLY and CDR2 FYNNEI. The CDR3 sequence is CASSEQGSGSFYEQFF. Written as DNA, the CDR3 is TGTGCCAGCAGTGAACAGGGTAGCGGGAGCTTTTACGAGCAGTTCTTC.

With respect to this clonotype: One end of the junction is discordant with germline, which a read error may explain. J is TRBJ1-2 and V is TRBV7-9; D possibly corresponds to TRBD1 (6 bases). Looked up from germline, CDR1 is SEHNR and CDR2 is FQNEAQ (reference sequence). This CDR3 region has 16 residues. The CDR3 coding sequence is TGTGCCGTCGAGGGGGAAACCACACAAGCTAACTGTGGCTACACCTTC. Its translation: CAVEGETTQANCGYTF.

Here the CDR3 DNA reads TGTGCCAGCAGTCCGCGACTTGGACTAGCGGCTACCACCTACGAGCAGTACTTC. Its protein is CASSPRLGLAATTYEQYF. The J gene is TRBJ2-7, the V gene TRBV12-3 or TRBV12-4; 10 bases match TRBD2. This CDR3 has 18 amino acids. Germline trimming cut 5 bases from V and 2 bases from J; bases unmatched to any gene: 15.

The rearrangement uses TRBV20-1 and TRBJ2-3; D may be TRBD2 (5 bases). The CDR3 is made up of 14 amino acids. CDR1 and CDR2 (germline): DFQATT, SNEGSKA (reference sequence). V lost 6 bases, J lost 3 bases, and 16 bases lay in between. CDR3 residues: CSAPDSRGTDTQYF. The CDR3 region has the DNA TGCAGTGCCCCTGACTCCAGAGGGACAGATACGCAGTATTTT.

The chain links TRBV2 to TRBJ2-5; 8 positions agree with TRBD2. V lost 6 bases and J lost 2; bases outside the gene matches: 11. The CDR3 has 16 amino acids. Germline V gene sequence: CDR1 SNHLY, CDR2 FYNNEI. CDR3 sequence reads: CASRALAGGDQETQYF. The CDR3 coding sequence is TGTGCCAGCAGAGCCCTGGCGGGGGGAGATCAAGAGACCCAGTACTTC. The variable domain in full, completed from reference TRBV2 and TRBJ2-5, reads EPEVTQTPSHQVTQMGQEVILRCVPISNHLYFYWYRQILGQKVEFLVSFYNNEISEKSEIFDDQFSVERPDGSNFTLKIRSTKLEDSAMYFCASRALAGGDQETQYFGPGTRLLVL.

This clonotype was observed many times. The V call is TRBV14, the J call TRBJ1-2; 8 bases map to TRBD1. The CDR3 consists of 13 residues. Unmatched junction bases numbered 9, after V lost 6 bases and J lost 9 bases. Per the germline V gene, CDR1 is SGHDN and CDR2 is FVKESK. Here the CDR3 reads CASSLGTGASYTF. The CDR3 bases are TGTGCCAGCAGTCTGGGGACAGGAGCGAGCTACACCTTC.